Following are 27 T cell receptor beta chains from one sample sequenced in a study of blood T cell repertoires in COVID-19. Libraries were prepared by immunoSEQ multiplex PCR; TCRdb keeps only in-frame clonotypes and omits some of them. The table includes 55,000 to 80,000 clones, roughly 88% detected once. Sequencing input: peripheral blood. These receptor sequences come from a man aged 50-60 years with acute or convalescent COVID-19.

This clone showed up just once. As DNA, the CDR3 is TGCAGCGTTGCCCTCGGGGGCGGGGGGGACCCCGGGGAGCTGTTTTTT. Translating gives CSVALGGGGDPGELFF. This chain uses TRBV29-1 with TRBJ2-2; TRBD2 agrees at 9 bases. The trim removed 4 bases at V and 6 bases at J, leaving 12 bases unmatched. Germline CDR1 reads SQVTM; CDR2 reads ANQGSEA. This CDR3 has 16 amino acids.

The rearrangement links TRBV7-9 to TRBJ1-3, with 8 bases lining up with TRBD1. Unmatched junction bases numbered 6, after V lost 5 bases and J lost 0 bases. Germline V lookup: CDR1 SEHNR, CDR2 FQNEAQ (reference sequence). CDR3 length: 16 residues. The CDR3 nucleotides read TGTGCCAGCAGCACCGGACAGGGCCTCTCTGGAAACACCATATATTTT. Amino acids: CASSTGQGLSGNTIYF.

This clone has a single count. The rearrangement links TRBV2 to TRBJ2-7; D remains ambiguous. This CDR3 region has 12 residues. Deletions cut 2 bases from V and 3 bases from J, with 5 bases between. Germline CDR1 is SNHLY and CDR2 is FYNNEI. This chain's CDR3 is CASSEPSYEQYF. The DNA for the CDR3 is TGTGCCAGCAGTGAACCGAGCTACGAGCAGTACTTC. The whole variable domain, remainder taken from reference TRBV2 and TRBJ2-7, is EPEVTQTPSHQVTQMGQEVILRCVPISNHLYFYWYRQILGQKVEFLVSFYNNEISEKSEIFDDQFSVERPDGSNFTLKIRSTKLEDSAMYFCASSEPSYEQYFGPGTRLTVT.

The chain couples TRBV5-5 to TRBJ2-2; TRBD1 matches 9 bases. The CDR3 length is 18 residues. Germline trimming cut 1 base from V and 5 bases from J; bases unmatched to any gene: 12. Germline V gene data show CDR1 as SGHKS and CDR2 as YYEKEE (reference sequence). CDR3 in DNA: TGTGCCAGCAGCTTGAAGTCGCTGGACAGGGGAGGAACCGGGGAGCTGTTTTTT. Protein product: CASSLKSLDRGGTGELFF. The full variable domain, in which reference TRBV5-5 and TRBJ2-2 provide the parts outside the CDR3, is DAGVTQSPTHLIKTRGQQVTLRCSPISGHKSVSWYQQVLGQGPQFIFQYYEKEERGRGNFPDRFSARQFPNYSSELNVNALLLGDSALYLCASSLKSLDRGGTGELFFGEGSRLTVL.

The chain joins TRBV29-1 to TRBJ1-6; 9 bases match TRBD1. J was trimmed by 6 bases and V by 4 bases; bases with no gene match: 1. Germline-derived CDR1 and CDR2 are SQVTM and ANQGSEA. This CDR3 has 13 residues. The CDR3 spells CSVGDRANSPLHF. The CDR3, as DNA: TGCAGCGTTGGGGACAGGGCTAATTCACCCCTCCACTTT.

The chain employs TRBV9 and TRBJ1-3; the D gene is possibly TRBD1 (5 bases). Trimming left V 1 base short and J 1 base short, with 9 bases between. This CDR3 has 15 amino acids. Germline lookup yields CDR1 SGDLS and CDR2 YYNGEE. The CDR3 loop is CASSVSQGSGNTIYF. In DNA form, the CDR3 reads TGTGCCAGCAGCGTAAGCCAGGGTTCTGGAAACACCATATATTTT.

As DNA, the CDR3 is TGTGCCAGCACTCCTAGACCCGGTAATTCACCCCTCCACTTT. The encoded protein is CASTPRPGNSPLHF. The chain couples TRBV27 to TRBJ1-6; the D is unclear. Germline CDR1 and CDR2: MNHEY and SMNVEV (reference sequence). V was trimmed by 7 bases and J by 6 bases, leaving 13 bases between them. The CDR3 consists of 14 residues.

The chain combines TRBV9 with TRBJ2-2; D is possibly TRBD2 (6 bases). With 0 bases removed from V and 0 bases from J, the gap between germline ends came to 9 bases. This CDR3 contains 16 residues. The germline gives CDR1 SGDLS, CDR2 YYNGEE. In nucleotides, the CDR3 is TGTGCCAGCAGCGTAGCTACTAGCTCGAACACCGGGGAGCTGTTTTTT. Residues: CASSVATSSNTGELFF.

V usage is TRBV7-3 and J usage is TRBJ2-3; a weak D match, TRBD1 (6 bases). Germline CDR1 and CDR2: SGHTA and FQGTGA. V shed 0 bases and J shed 0 bases, with 7 bases lying between them. This CDR3 is built from 15 residues. The CDR3 sequence is CASSLTGTSTDTQYF. CDR3 nucleotide sequence: TGTGCCAGCAGCTTAACCGGGACAAGCACAGATACGCAGTATTTT.

This clone was found once. The rearrangement uses TRBV5-8 and TRBJ1-1, with D maybe TRBD1 (5 bases). The V and J ends lost 4 bases and 3 bases respectively, with 13 bases between them. Germline V gives CDR1 SGHTS, CDR2 YDEGEE. CDR3 size: 14 residues. CDR3 in amino acids: CASSPTPGDTEAFF. The CDR3 DNA is TGTGCCAGCAGCCCAACTCCGGGGGACACTGAAGCTTTCTTT.

The chain recombines TRBV6-2 or TRBV6-3 with TRBJ1-1; maybe TRBD1 (6 bases). CDR1 MNHEY and CDR2 SVGEGT come from the germline V gene. This CDR3 region has 16 residues. Trimming took off 6 bases at V and 10 bases at J, with 27 bases between the two ends. The CDR3 is CASSYKNGQRFVGAFF. The DNA of the CDR3 is TGTGCCAGCAGCTATAAAAATGGACAGCGCTTCGTTGGAGCTTTCTTT.

The chain employs TRBV7-6 and TRBJ1-5; D might be TRBD1 (5 bases). CDR1 is SGHVS, CDR2 FNYEAQ, per germline. Deletions cut 2 bases from V and 9 bases from J, with 11 bases between. The CDR3 spans 13 residues. The DNA of the CDR3 is TGTGCCAGCAGCTTAAACTCAGGGCGGCCCCAGCATTTT. This sequence encodes CASSLNSGRPQHF.

V and J are TRBV11-2 and TRBJ1-2, with D unclear. V dropped 5 bases and J dropped 3 bases, with 13 bases sitting between them. The germline CDR1 and CDR2 sequences are SGHAT and FQNNGV. The CDR3 is made up of 14 amino acids. CDR3 sequence reads: CASSTGRRDYGYTF. CDR3 sequence (DNA): TGTGCCAGCAGCACCGGACGGAGGGACTATGGCTACACCTTC.

V gene TRBV5-6 combines with J gene TRBJ1-4, with D perhaps matching TRBD1 (5 bases). V lost 3 bases and J lost 7, with 19 bases in between. The CDR3 has 16 amino acids. Looked up from germline, CDR1 is SGHDT and CDR2 is YYEEEE. The DNA for the CDR3 is TGTGCCAGCAGCTCGAAGGGGAAAAGGGTTGGTGAAAAACTGTTTTTT. Protein sequence: CASSSKGKRVGEKLFF.

The rearrangement joins TRBV19 to TRBJ1-2; D possibly corresponds to TRBD1 (5 bases). The length of the CDR3 is 16 residues. The germline gives CDR1 LNHDA, CDR2 SQIVND (reference sequence). V shed 0 bases and J shed 6 bases, with 17 bases lying between them. This CDR3 is CASSIDLPGGLDGYTF. CDR3 bases: TGTGCCAGTAGTATAGATCTGCCCGGGGGTCTCGATGGCTACACCTTC.

The chain couples TRBV27 to TRBJ1-1; 8 bases are shared with TRBD1. V shed 5 bases, J shed 7 bases, and the junction held 3 bases outside the gene matches. The CDR3 is 12 amino acids. Germline loops: CDR1 MNHEY, CDR2 SMNVEV (reference sequence). The CDR3 nucleotides read TGTGCCAGCAGTCCAGGACAGGGTGAAGCTTTCTTT. Protein product: CASSPGQGEAFF.

V is TRBV25-1 and J is TRBJ2-5, with 8 bases fitting TRBD2. This CDR3 has 13 amino acids. Germline V gene lookup returns CDR1 MGHDK and CDR2 SYGVNS. Losses at the gene ends were 6 bases for V and 4 bases for J; bases not matched to a gene: 4. This chain's CDR3 is CASSGLAPETQYF. For the CDR3, the DNA is TGTGCCAGCAGCGGACTAGCCCCAGAGACCCAGTACTTC.

This CDR3 is CASSLPTGSGYTF. Written as DNA, the CDR3 is TGTGCCAGCAGCCTACCGACAGGGAGCGGCTACACCTTC. This sequence joins TRBV12-3 or TRBV12-4 and TRBJ1-2; 7 bases match TRBD1. The length of the CDR3 is 13 residues. V lost 6 bases to trimming and J lost 8 bases; unmatched junction nucleotides: 9.

The genes are TRBV19 and TRBJ1-4; D not resolved. The V and J ends lost 1 base and 6 bases respectively, with 12 bases between them. Germline assignment: CDR1 LNHDA and CDR2 SQIVND (reference sequence). The CDR3 loop spans 15 amino acids. CDR3 in amino acids: CASSIAFQSYEKLFF. The CDR3 DNA is TGTGCCAGTAGTATAGCTTTCCAGTCGTATGAAAAACTGTTTTTT.

For the CDR3, the DNA is TGTGCCAGTAGTATAGTGGGCCGAAATAATGAAAAACTGTTTTTT. Its translation is CASSIVGRNNEKLFF. The genes are TRBV19 and TRBJ1-4; no firm D call. CDR1 and CDR2 from the germline V gene are LNHDA and SQIVND (reference sequence). The CDR3 totals 15 residues. With 1 base removed from V and 4 bases from J, the gap between germline ends came to 10 bases.

The chain joins TRBV5-1 to TRBJ1-2, with TRBD1 matching over 8 bases. Per the germline V gene, CDR1 is SGHRS and CDR2 is YFSETQ. This CDR3 contains 15 residues. Losses at the gene ends were 4 bases for V and 0 bases for J; bases not matched to a gene: 5. The CDR3, as DNA: TGCGCCAGCAGCCCCGGACAGGGAACTAACTATGGCTACACCTTC. Its translation is CASSPGQGTNYGYTF.

This clone was recorded once. This chain links TRBV27 with TRBJ2-5; 8 positions agree with TRBD2. Trimming cost V 5 bases and J 5 bases; bases outside gene matches: 7. Germline values: CDR1 MNHEY, CDR2 SMNVEV (reference sequence). The CDR3 is made up of 14 amino acids. The CDR3 region has the DNA TGTGCCAGCAGTCCCGGACTAGCTGGCGAGACCCAGTACTTC. Translated, it gives CASSPGLAGETQYF.

The chain recombines TRBV24-1 with TRBJ2-1, with 14 bases fitting TRBD2. V dropped 7 bases and J dropped 0; count of bases not matched to a gene: 4. The CDR3 runs to 17 residues. Germline loops: CDR1 KGHDR, CDR2 SFDVKD. The CDR3 bases are TGTGCCACCAGAGGACTAGCGGGGGGTGGCTCCTACAATGAGCAGTTCTTC. Translated: CATRGLAGGGSYNEQFF.

The chain recombines TRBV6-5 with TRBJ1-1; TRBD1 might be the D (5 bases). This CDR3 is built from 16 residues. The germline gives CDR1 MNHEY, CDR2 SVGAGI. Trimming stripped 0 bases from V and 0 bases from J, with 11 bases between. Here the CDR3 reads CASSYSGGVVNTEAFF. In DNA form, the CDR3 reads TGTGCCAGCAGTTACTCTGGGGGGGTGGTGAACACTGAAGCTTTCTTT.

This clone is a singleton in its sample. J is TRBJ1-1 and V is TRBV7-3, with D possibly matching TRBD1 (5 bases). This CDR3 has 13 amino acids. The V and J ends lost 5 bases and 8 bases respectively, with 15 bases between them. CDR1 is SGHTA and CDR2 is FQGTGA in the germline V gene. CDR3: CASSPQGQGEAFF. Written as DNA, the CDR3 is TGTGCCAGCAGCCCCCAAGGACAAGGCGAAGCTTTCTTT.

This chain uses TRBV18 with TRBJ2-7; 8 bases map to TRBD1. V was clipped by 4 bases and J by 0 bases; unmatched bases: 2. The germline CDR1 and CDR2 sequences are KGHSH and LQKENI. This CDR3 has 14 amino acids. CDR3 amino acids: CASSLGQASYEQYF. The CDR3 DNA reads TGTGCCAGCTCACTGGGACAGGCCTCCTACGAGCAGTACTTC.

CDR3 in amino acids: CSAGDSFDGEAFF. Written as DNA, the CDR3 is TGCAGCGCGGGGGACAGCTTTGACGGTGAAGCTTTCTTT. The chain uses TRBV29-1 and TRBJ1-1; TRBD1 aligns across 7 bases. Germline trimming cut 7 bases from V and 7 bases from J; bases unmatched to any gene: 12. The CDR3 spans 13 residues. Germline-derived CDR1 and CDR2 are SQVTM and ANQGSEA.